This TCR beta chain was sequenced in a study of type 1 and type 2 diabetes patients. Study background: The cohort mixed type 1 diabetes, type 2 diabetes and nondiabetic donors. CD4+ or CD8+ T cells were positively selected from PBMCs with microbeads. A total of under 25,000,000 paired-end reads came from the whole study. Study-level results: Type 2 diabetes repertoires were more diverse than type 1 diabetes repertoires.

Between the trimmed V and J ends, which lost 0 bases and 4 bases, there was a span of 16 bases. Germline CDR1 reads SGDLS; CDR2 reads YYNGEE. This CDR3 is built from 16 residues. About this clonotype itself: The antigen is not known.

The PCR template was genomic DNA. Amplification of the beta chain CDR3 used 30 forward and 13 reverse multiplex primers. TCRdb reprocessed the multiplex PCR reads with MiXCR, giving one entry per CDR3 protein. The table has more than 250,000 distinct CDR3 sequences, roughly 50% seen once. The sequenced sample was peripheral blood mononuclear cells (PBMCs). The chain joins TRBV9 to TRBJ1-1; D perhaps matches TRBD1 (5 bases). This clonotype was sampled from a man aged 18 to 30 with type 2 diabetes. In DNA, the CDR3 is TGTGCCAGCAGCGTAGGTGTTACATTGGGGGGCACTGAAGCTTTCTTT. This encodes CASSVGVTLGGTEAFF.